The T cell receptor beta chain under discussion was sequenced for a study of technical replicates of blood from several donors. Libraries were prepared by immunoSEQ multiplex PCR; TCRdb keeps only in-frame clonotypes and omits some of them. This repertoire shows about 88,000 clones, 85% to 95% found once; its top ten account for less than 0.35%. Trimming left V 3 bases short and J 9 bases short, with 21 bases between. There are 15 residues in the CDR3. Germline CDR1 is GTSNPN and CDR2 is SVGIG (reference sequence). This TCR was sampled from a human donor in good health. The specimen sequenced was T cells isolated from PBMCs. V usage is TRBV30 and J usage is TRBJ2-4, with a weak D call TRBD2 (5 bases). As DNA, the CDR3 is TGTGCCTGGAGCCCATCCTCCGACGAGGGAAGCATTCAGTACTTC. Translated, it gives CAWSPSSDEGSIQYF.